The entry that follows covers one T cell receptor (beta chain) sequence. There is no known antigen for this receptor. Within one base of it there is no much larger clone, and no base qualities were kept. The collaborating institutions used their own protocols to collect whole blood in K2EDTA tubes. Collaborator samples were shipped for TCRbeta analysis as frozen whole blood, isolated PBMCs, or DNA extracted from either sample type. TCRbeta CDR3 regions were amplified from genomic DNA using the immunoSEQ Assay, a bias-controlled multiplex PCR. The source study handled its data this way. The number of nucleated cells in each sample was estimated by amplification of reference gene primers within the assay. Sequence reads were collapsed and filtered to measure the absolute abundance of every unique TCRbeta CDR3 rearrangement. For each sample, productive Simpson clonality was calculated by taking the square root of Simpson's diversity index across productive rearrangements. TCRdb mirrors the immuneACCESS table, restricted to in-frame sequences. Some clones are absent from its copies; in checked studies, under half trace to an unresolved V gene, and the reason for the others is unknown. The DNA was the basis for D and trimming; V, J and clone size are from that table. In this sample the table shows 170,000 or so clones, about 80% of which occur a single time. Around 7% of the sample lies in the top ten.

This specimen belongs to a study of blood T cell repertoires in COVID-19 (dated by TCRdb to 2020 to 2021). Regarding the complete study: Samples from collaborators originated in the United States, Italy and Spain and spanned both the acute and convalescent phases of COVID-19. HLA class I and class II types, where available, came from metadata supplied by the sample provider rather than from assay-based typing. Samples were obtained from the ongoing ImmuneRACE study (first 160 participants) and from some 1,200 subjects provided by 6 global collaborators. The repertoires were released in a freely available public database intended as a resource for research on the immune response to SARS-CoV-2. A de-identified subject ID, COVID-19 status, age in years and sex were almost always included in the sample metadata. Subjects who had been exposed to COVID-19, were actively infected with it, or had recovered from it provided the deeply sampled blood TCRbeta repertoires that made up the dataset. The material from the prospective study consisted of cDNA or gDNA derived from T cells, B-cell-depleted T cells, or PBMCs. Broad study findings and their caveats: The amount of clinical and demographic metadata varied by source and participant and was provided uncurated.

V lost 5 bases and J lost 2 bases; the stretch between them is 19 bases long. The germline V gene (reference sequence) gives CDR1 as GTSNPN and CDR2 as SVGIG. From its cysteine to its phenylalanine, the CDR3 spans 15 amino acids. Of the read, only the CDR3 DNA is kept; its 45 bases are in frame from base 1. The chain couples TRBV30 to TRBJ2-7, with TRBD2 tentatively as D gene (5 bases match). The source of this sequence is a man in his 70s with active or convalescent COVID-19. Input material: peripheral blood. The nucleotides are TGTGCCTGGGGGTTTGGACTGCGATCCACCTACGAGCAGTACTTC. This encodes CAWGFGLRSTYEQYF.